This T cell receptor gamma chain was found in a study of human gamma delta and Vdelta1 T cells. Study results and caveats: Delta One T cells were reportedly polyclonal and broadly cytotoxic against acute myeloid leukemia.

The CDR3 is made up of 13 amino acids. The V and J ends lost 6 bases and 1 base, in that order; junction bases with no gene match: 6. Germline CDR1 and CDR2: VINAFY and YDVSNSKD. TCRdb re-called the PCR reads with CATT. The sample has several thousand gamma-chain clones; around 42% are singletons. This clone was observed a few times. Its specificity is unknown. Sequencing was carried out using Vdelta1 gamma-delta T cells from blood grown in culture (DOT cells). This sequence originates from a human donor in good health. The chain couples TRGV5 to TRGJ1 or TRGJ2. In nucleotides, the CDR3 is TGTGCCACCTGGAGAGACAATTATTATAAGAAACTCTTT. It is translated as CATWRDNYYKKLF.